This TCR beta chain was captured in a study of blood T cells in healthy people across ages. The CDR3 covers 18 residues. The germline CDR1 and CDR2 sequences are SEHNR and FQNEAQ (reference sequence). V lost 4 bases, J lost 0 bases, and 19 bases lay in between. Through a sample-barcoded 5' primer and a J-beta primer mix, a second PCR was run for roughly 6 to 12 cycles. A template-switch adaptor containing 12 random nucleotides labeled each cDNA molecule. TCRdb ran MiXCR on the 5' RACE reads and lists one entry per CDR3 protein. The profile shows about 1.6 million distinct CDR3 sequences, roughly 30% of them singletons.

The chain recombines TRBV7-9 with TRBJ1-3; D is uncertain. The receptor comes from a woman aged 25 to 39 in good health. Sequencing used blood. CDR3 in DNA: TGTGCCAGCAGCTCAATTTTAAGGTTTTTGGCCTCTGGAAACACCATATATTTT. As protein: CASSSILRFLASGNTIYF.